These T cell receptor beta chains were read from a single sample in a study of shared T cell receptors in the human thymus. Method: immunoSEQ multiplex PCR; TCRdb's copy keeps in-frame clones and lacks some. The sample shows under 700,000 clones, about four fifths of them seen only once. The same data also went into a second study, on human thymus T cells.

Sequenced input: thymocytes. The source of these receptors is a boy in the first two years of life with a congenital heart defect. Both conserved end residues are part of each CDR3. A D gene is named only where the DNA matches it firmly. The size of a clone is reported for some rows only, either as once, few or many, or as a class for expanded clones.

j_gene: TRBJ2-1
abundance: .
v_gene: TRBV10-2
d_gene: .
CDR3aa: CASSESERRSYNEQFF
CDR3nt: TGCGCCAGCAGTGAGTCAGAGCGTCGCTCCTACAATGAGCAGTTCTTC

j_gene: TRBJ2-6
abundance: .
v_gene: TRBV27
d_gene: TRBD1
CDR3aa: CASTGQASSGANVLTF
CDR3nt: TGTGCCAGCACTGGACAGGCAAGCTCTGGGGCCAACGTCCTGACTTTC

j_gene: TRBJ2-1
abundance: .
v_gene: TRBV25-1
d_gene: TRBD1
CDR3aa: CATDPGQIYNEQFF
CDR3nt: TGTGCCACCGATCCGGGACAGATTTACAATGAGCAGTTCTTC

j_gene: TRBJ1-5
abundance: .
v_gene: TRBV19
d_gene: TRBD1
CDR3aa: CASRWSRDRALSFSNQPQHF
CDR3nt: TGTGCCAGCCGTTGGAGCCGGGACAGGGCCCTCTCGTTTAGCAATCAGCCCCAGCATTTT

j_gene: TRBJ2-1
abundance: once
v_gene: TRBV6-1
d_gene: .
CDR3aa: CASSEASGGNSYNEQFF
CDR3nt: TGTGCCAGCAGTGAAGCTTCGGGCGGGAACTCCTACAATGAGCAGTTCTTC

j_gene: TRBJ2-2
abundance: .
v_gene: TRBV5-1
d_gene: TRBD1
CDR3aa: CASSLSPDRAFGELFF
CDR3nt: TGCGCCAGCAGCCTCTCTCCGGACAGGGCTTTTGGGGAGCTGTTTTTT

j_gene: TRBJ2-1
abundance: .
v_gene: TRBV19
d_gene: TRBD2
CDR3aa: CASSRLAGINEQFF
CDR3nt: TGTGCCAGTAGTCGACTAGCGGGAATCAATGAGCAGTTCTTC

j_gene: TRBJ2-7
abundance: .
v_gene: TRBV30
d_gene: TRBD2
CDR3aa: CVSLAGYTPAYEQYF
CDR3nt: TGTGTCTCTTTAGCGGGCTATACCCCGGCCTACGAGCAGTACTTC

j_gene: TRBJ2-3
abundance: .
v_gene: TRBV14
d_gene: TRBD2
CDR3aa: CASREAAGVEGDTQYF
CDR3nt: TGTGCCAGCAGAGAAGCGGCGGGAGTTGAGGGAGATACGCAGTATTTT

j_gene: TRBJ2-2
abundance: .
v_gene: TRBV30
d_gene: .
CDR3aa: CAWSVVAVTGELFF
CDR3nt: TGTGCCTGGAGTGTGGTTGCGGTGACCGGGGAGCTGTTTTTT

j_gene: TRBJ1-3
abundance: .
v_gene: TRBV28
d_gene: .
CDR3aa: CASSLGEVRPSSGNTIYF
CDR3nt: TGTGCCAGCAGTTTGGGAGAGGTGAGGCCCAGCTCTGGAAACACCATATATTTT

j_gene: TRBJ2-1
abundance: .
v_gene: TRBV27
d_gene: TRBD2
CDR3aa: CASRPEASGYNEQFF
CDR3nt: TGTGCCAGCAGGCCTGAGGCTAGCGGATACAATGAGCAGTTCTTC

j_gene: TRBJ2-3
abundance: .
v_gene: TRBV13
d_gene: .
CDR3aa: CASSLGQGSVGYRTDTQYF
CDR3nt: TGTGCCAGCAGCTTAGGACAGGGAAGTGTTGGTTACCGCACAGATACGCAGTATTTT

j_gene: TRBJ2-1
abundance: .
v_gene: TRBV29-1
d_gene: TRBD1
CDR3aa: CSVTLPSTGGDEQFF
CDR3nt: TGCAGCGTCACCTTACCATCCACAGGGGGCGATGAGCAGTTCTTC

j_gene: TRBJ1-5
abundance: .
v_gene: TRBV28
d_gene: .
CDR3aa: CASSLSRENENQPQHF
CDR3nt: TGTGCCAGCAGTTTATCCCGCGAAAACGAAAATCAGCCCCAGCATTTT

j_gene: TRBJ2-3
abundance: few
v_gene: TRBV4-3
d_gene: .
CDR3aa: CASSQEGGATSTDTQYF
CDR3nt: TGCGCCAGCAGCCAAGAGGGTGGGGCAACTAGCACAGATACGCAGTATTTT

j_gene: TRBJ2-7
abundance: .
v_gene: TRBV5-6
d_gene: TRBD2
CDR3aa: CASSQETSGMNRSSYEQYF
CDR3nt: TGTGCCAGCAGCCAGGAGACTAGCGGGATGAATCGAAGCTCCTACGAGCAGTACTTC

j_gene: TRBJ1-2
abundance: .
v_gene: TRBV6-1
d_gene: .
CDR3aa: CASSARSQFNTYGYTF
CDR3nt: TGTGCCAGCAGTGCCCGAAGTCAGTTTAATACCTATGGCTACACCTTC

j_gene: TRBJ2-7
abundance: .
v_gene: TRBV5-6
d_gene: TRBD2
CDR3aa: CASSLRLAGEVRNEQYF
CDR3nt: TGTGCCAGCAGCTTGAGGCTAGCGGGAGAGGTGAGGAACGAGCAGTACTTC

j_gene: TRBJ1-2
abundance: .
v_gene: TRBV7-9
d_gene: .
CDR3aa: CASSLAPGFAF
CDR3nt: TGTGCCAGCAGCTTAGCCCCAGGGTTCGCCTTC

j_gene: TRBJ2-3
abundance: few
v_gene: TRBV27
d_gene: TRBD1
CDR3aa: CASSSQGQGFTDTQYF
CDR3nt: TGTGCCAGCAGCTCCCAGGGACAGGGATTCACAGATACGCAGTATTTT

j_gene: TRBJ2-5
abundance: .
v_gene: TRBV4-1
d_gene: TRBD2
CDR3aa: CASSQGTSGRGQETQYF
CDR3nt: TGCGCCAGCAGCCAAGGGACTAGCGGGAGGGGCCAAGAGACCCAGTACTTC

j_gene: TRBJ2-1
abundance: .
v_gene: TRBV28
d_gene: TRBD2
CDR3aa: CASSLTSGSYNEQFF
CDR3nt: TGTGCCAGCAGTTTGACTAGCGGGAGCTACAATGAGCAGTTCTTC

j_gene: TRBJ2-1
abundance: .
v_gene: TRBV27
d_gene: TRBD2
CDR3aa: CASSLSAGGRYNEQFF
CDR3nt: TGTGCCAGCAGTTTAAGTGCGGGAGGGCGATACAATGAGCAGTTCTTC

j_gene: TRBJ2-1
abundance: .
v_gene: TRBV14
d_gene: TRBD2
CDR3aa: CASSQDLAAGGNEQFF
CDR3nt: TGTGCCAGCAGCCAAGACTTAGCAGCGGGAGGAAATGAGCAGTTCTTC

j_gene: TRBJ2-7
abundance: .
v_gene: TRBV29-1
d_gene: TRBD1
CDR3aa: CSVFLDRGDEQYF
CDR3nt: TGCAGCGTTTTCCTCGACAGGGGGGACGAGCAGTACTTC

j_gene: TRBJ2-1
abundance: .
v_gene: TRBV4-3
d_gene: .
CDR3aa: CASSQDEEDSTDNEQFF
CDR3nt: TGCGCCAGCAGCCAAGATGAGGAGGACTCCACAGACAATGAGCAGTTCTTC

j_gene: TRBJ2-2
abundance: .
v_gene: TRBV6-4
d_gene: TRBD2
CDR3aa: CASSAAGEEVGELFF
CDR3nt: TGTGCCAGCAGTGCAGCGGGAGAAGAAGTCGGGGAGCTGTTTTTT

j_gene: TRBJ2-1
abundance: .
v_gene: TRBV19
d_gene: .
CDR3aa: CASSMAVSEQFF
CDR3nt: TGTGCCAGTAGTATGGCTGTATCTGAGCAGTTCTTC

j_gene: TRBJ1-1
abundance: .
v_gene: TRBV18
d_gene: .
CDR3aa: CASSPGGTGNTEAFF
CDR3nt: TGTGCCAGCTCCCCCGGCGGGACGGGGAACACTGAAGCTTTCTTT

j_gene: TRBJ1-5
abundance: .
v_gene: TRBV27
d_gene: .
CDR3aa: CASSLEGGLGSNQPQHF
CDR3nt: TGTGCCAGCAGTTTAGAGGGGGGGCTGGGTAGCAATCAGCCCCAGCATTTT

j_gene: TRBJ2-5
abundance: .
v_gene: TRBV5-1
d_gene: TRBD2
CDR3aa: CASSLGTSGRGNQETQYF
CDR3nt: TGCGCCAGCAGCCTCGGGACTAGCGGGAGGGGGAACCAAGAGACCCAGTACTTC

j_gene: TRBJ2-5
abundance: .
v_gene: TRBV5-1
d_gene: .
CDR3aa: CASSFITGETQYF
CDR3nt: TGCGCCAGCAGCTTTATCACAGGAGAGACCCAGTACTTC

j_gene: TRBJ2-2
abundance: once
v_gene: TRBV7-2
d_gene: TRBD2
CDR3aa: CASSQPARLAATGELFF
CDR3nt: TGTGCCAGCAGCCAACCGGCCCGGCTAGCGGCCACCGGGGAGCTGTTTTTT

j_gene: TRBJ2-5
abundance: .
v_gene: TRBV7-8
d_gene: TRBD2
CDR3aa: CASSLDGGSRETQYF
CDR3nt: TGTGCCAGCAGCTTAGATGGCGGGAGTAGGGAGACCCAGTACTTC

j_gene: TRBJ2-1
abundance: .
v_gene: TRBV7-8
d_gene: .
CDR3aa: CASIFGGRAGGRNEQFF
CDR3nt: TGTGCCAGCATTTTTGGGGGGAGGGCCGGGGGGCGCAATGAGCAGTTCTTC

j_gene: TRBJ2-7
abundance: .
v_gene: TRBV25-1
d_gene: .
CDR3aa: CASSPQVAPGDEQYF
CDR3nt: TGTGCCAGCAGTCCCCAGGTGGCTCCGGGGGACGAGCAGTACTTC

j_gene: TRBJ1-1
abundance: .
v_gene: TRBV4-3
d_gene: TRBD1
CDR3aa: CASSQVRDRGAEAFF
CDR3nt: TGCGCCAGCAGCCAGGTCCGGGACAGGGGTGCTGAAGCTTTCTTT

j_gene: TRBJ1-4
abundance: .
v_gene: TRBV28
d_gene: TRBD1
CDR3aa: CASSRPSGQGKRTNEKLFF
CDR3nt: TGTGCCAGCAGCCGTCCCTCTGGACAGGGAAAGCGAACTAATGAAAAACTGTTTTTT

j_gene: TRBJ2-1
abundance: .
v_gene: TRBV6-1
d_gene: TRBD1
CDR3aa: CASSDTGQDLTLSYNEQFF
CDR3nt: TGTGCCAGCAGTGACACGGGACAGGACCTCACTCTCTCCTACAATGAGCAGTTCTTC

j_gene: TRBJ1-1
abundance: few
v_gene: TRBV19
d_gene: TRBD1
CDR3aa: CASRTRTGPRTEAFF
CDR3nt: TGTGCCAGTAGAACCCGGACAGGCCCGAGAACTGAAGCTTTCTTT

j_gene: TRBJ2-1
abundance: .
v_gene: TRBV5-1
d_gene: .
CDR3aa: CASSLTIPGDEQFF
CDR3nt: TGCGCCAGCAGCTTAACAATCCCAGGGGATGAGCAGTTCTTC

j_gene: TRBJ2-5
abundance: .
v_gene: TRBV5-6
d_gene: .
CDR3aa: CASSLGRGKTQYF
CDR3nt: TGTGCCAGCAGCTTGGGCAGGGGAAAGACCCAGTACTTC

j_gene: TRBJ2-3
abundance: .
v_gene: TRBV11-2
d_gene: TRBD2
CDR3aa: CASSPCGREGQDTQYF
CDR3nt: TGTGCCAGCAGCCCTTGTGGGCGGGAGGGCCAAGATACGCAGTATTTT

j_gene: TRBJ2-1
abundance: .
v_gene: TRBV7-9
d_gene: TRBD2
CDR3aa: CASSLVIRLAAYNEQFF
CDR3nt: TGTGCCAGCAGCTTAGTCATCCGACTAGCGGCCTACAATGAGCAGTTCTTC

j_gene: TRBJ1-2
abundance: .
v_gene: TRBV25-1
d_gene: .
CDR3aa: CASSPRDFYGYTF
CDR3nt: TGTGCCAGCAGTCCCAGGGATTTCTATGGCTACACCTTC

j_gene: TRBJ1-2
abundance: .
v_gene: TRBV19
d_gene: .
CDR3aa: CASIEGGGSYTF
CDR3nt: TGTGCCAGTATCGAGGGGGGAGGGAGCTACACCTTC

j_gene: TRBJ2-1
abundance: .
v_gene: TRBV29-1
d_gene: .
CDR3aa: CSVEDRGYNEQFF
CDR3nt: TGCAGCGTTGAAGATCGAGGTTACAATGAGCAGTTCTTC

j_gene: TRBJ2-1
abundance: .
v_gene: TRBV6-4
d_gene: TRBD2
CDR3aa: CASSVFRTSGRNEQFF
CDR3nt: TGTGCCAGCAGTGTTTTCCGGACTAGCGGGAGAAATGAGCAGTTCTTC

j_gene: TRBJ2-7
abundance: .
v_gene: TRBV27
d_gene: TRBD2
CDR3aa: CASSSGGWTSGKVNEQYF
CDR3nt: TGTGCCAGCAGTTCGGGGGGCTGGACTAGCGGGAAGGTTAACGAGCAGTACTTC